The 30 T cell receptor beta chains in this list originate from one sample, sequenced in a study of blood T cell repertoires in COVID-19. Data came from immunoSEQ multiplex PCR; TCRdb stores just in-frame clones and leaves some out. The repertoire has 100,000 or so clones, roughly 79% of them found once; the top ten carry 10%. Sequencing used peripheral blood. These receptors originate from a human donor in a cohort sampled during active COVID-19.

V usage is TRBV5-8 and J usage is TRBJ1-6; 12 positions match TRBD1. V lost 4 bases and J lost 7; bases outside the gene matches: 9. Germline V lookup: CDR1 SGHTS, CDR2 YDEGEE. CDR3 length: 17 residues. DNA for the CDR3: TGTGCCAGCAGCCGCGCAGGGACAGGGGGCCAGAATTCACCCCTCCACTTT. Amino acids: CASSRAGTGGQNSPLHF.

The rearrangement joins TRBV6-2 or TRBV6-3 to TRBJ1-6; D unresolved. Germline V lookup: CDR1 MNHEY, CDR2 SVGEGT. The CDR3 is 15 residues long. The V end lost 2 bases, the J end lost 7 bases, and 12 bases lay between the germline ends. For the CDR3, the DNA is TGTGCCAGCAGTTACAGGCAGAACGGGAATTCACCCCTCCACTTT. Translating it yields CASSYRQNGNSPLHF.

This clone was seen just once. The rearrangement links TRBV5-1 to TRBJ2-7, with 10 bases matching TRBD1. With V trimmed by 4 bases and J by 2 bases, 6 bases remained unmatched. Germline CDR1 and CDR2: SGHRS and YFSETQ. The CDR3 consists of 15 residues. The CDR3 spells CASSKTGTGAYEQYF. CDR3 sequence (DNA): TGCGCCAGCAGCAAAACCGGGACAGGGGCCTACGAGCAGTACTTC.

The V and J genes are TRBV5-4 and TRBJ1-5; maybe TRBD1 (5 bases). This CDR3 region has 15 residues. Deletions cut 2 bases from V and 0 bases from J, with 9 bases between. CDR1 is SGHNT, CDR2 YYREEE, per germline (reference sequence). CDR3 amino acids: CASSFMGLSNQPQHF. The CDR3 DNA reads TGTGCCAGCAGCTTCATGGGGCTTAGCAATCAGCCCCAGCATTTT. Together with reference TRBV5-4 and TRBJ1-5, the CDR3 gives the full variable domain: ETGVTQSPTHLIKTRGQQVTLRCSSQSGHNTVSWYQQALGQGPQFIFQYYREEENGRGNFPPRFSGLQFPNYSSELNVNALELDDSALYLCASSFMGLSNQPQHFGDGTRLSIL.

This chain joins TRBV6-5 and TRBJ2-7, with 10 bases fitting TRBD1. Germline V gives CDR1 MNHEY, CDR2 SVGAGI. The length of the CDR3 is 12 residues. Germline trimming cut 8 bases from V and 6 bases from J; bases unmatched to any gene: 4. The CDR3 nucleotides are TGTGCCAGCTCGGACAGGGGGTTCGAGCAGTACTTC. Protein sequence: CASSDRGFEQYF.

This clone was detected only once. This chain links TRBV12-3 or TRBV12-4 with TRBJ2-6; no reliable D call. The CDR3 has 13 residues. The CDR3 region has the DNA TGTGCTTCAGTGACATCTGGGGCCAACGTCCTGACTTTC. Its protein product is CASVTSGANVLTF.

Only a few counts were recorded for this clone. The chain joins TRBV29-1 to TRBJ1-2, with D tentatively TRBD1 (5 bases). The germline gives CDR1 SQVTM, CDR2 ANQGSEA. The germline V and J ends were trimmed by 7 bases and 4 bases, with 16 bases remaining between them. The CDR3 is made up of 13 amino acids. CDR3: CSAGPRGAYGYTF. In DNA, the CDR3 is TGCAGCGCGGGGCCCCGGGGTGCCTATGGCTACACCTTC.

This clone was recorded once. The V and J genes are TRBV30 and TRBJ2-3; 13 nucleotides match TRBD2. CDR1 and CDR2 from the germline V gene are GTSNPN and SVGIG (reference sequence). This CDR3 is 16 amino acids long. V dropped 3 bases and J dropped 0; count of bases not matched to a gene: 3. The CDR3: CAWRGTSGASTDTQYF. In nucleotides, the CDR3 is TGTGCCTGGAGGGGGACTAGCGGGGCCAGCACAGATACGCAGTATTTT.

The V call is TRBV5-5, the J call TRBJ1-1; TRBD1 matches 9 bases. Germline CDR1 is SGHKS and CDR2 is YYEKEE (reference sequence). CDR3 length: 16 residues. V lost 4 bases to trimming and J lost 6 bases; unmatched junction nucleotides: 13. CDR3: CASSAAGTGSFPEAFF. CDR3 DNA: TGTGCCAGCAGCGCCGCCGGGACAGGGTCTTTCCCTGAAGCTTTCTTT. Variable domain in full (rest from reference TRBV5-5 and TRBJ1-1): DAGVTQSPTHLIKTRGQQVTLRCSPISGHKSVSWYQQVLGQGPQFIFQYYEKEERGRGNFPDRFSARQFPNYSSELNVNALLLGDSALYLCASSAAGTGSFPEAFFGQGTRLTVV.

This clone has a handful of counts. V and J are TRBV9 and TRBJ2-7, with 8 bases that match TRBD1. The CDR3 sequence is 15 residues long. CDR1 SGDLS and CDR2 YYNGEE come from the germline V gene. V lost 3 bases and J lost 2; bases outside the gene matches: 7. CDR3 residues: CASSGGQGLTYEQYF. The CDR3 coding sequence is TGTGCCAGCAGCGGAGGACAGGGACTTACCTACGAGCAGTACTTC.

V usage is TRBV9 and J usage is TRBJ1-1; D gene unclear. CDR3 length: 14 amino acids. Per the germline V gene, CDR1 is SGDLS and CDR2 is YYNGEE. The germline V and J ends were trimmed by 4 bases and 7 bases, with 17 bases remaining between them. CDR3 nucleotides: TGTGCCAGCAGCCTAGTACACGAGGCCCTTGAAGCTTTCTTT. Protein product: CASSLVHEALEAFF.

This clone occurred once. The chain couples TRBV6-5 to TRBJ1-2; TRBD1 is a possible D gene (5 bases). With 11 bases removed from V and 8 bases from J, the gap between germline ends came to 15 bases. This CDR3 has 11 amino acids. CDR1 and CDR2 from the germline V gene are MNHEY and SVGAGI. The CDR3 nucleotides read TGTGCCGGGGGAGGGCTTGGGGGCTACACCTTC. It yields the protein CAGGGLGGYTF.

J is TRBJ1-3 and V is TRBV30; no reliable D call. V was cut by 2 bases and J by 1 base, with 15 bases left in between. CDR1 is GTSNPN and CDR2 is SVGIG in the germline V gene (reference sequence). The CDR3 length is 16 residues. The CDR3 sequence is CAWSFRDKISGNTIYF. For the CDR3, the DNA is TGTGCCTGGAGTTTCCGCGACAAGATTTCTGGAAACACCATATATTTT. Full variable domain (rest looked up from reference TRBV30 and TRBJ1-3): SQTIHQWPATLVQPVGSPLSLECTVEGTSNPNLYWYRQAAGRGLQLLFYSVGIGQISSEVPQNLSASRPQDRQFILSSKKLLLSDSGFYLCAWSFRDKISGNTIYFGEGSWLTVV.

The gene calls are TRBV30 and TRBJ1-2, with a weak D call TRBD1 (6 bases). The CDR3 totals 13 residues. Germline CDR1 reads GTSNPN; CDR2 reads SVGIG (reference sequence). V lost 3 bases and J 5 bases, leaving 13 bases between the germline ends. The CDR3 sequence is CAWRGGARYGYTF. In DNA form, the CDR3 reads TGTGCCTGGAGGGGGGGGGCACGGTATGGCTACACCTTC.

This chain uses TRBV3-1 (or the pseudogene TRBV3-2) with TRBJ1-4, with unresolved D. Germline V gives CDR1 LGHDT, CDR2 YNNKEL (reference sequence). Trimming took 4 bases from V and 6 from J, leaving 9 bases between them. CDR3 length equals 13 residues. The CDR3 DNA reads TGTGCCAGCAGCCCCTATTTGGATGAAAAACTGTTTTTT. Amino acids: CASSPYLDEKLFF.

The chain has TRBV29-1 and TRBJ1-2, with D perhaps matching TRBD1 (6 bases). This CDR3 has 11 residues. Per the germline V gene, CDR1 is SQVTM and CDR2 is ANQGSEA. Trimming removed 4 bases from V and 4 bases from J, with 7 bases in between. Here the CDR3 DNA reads TGCAGCGTTGCCAGGGGCTATGGCTACACCTTC. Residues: CSVARGYGYTF.

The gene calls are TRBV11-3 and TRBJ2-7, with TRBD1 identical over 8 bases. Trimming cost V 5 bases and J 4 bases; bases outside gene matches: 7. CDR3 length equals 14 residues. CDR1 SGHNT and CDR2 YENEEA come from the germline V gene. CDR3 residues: CASSQDREEYEQYF. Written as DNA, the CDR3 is TGTGCCAGCAGCCAGGACAGGGAAGAGTACGAGCAGTACTTC.

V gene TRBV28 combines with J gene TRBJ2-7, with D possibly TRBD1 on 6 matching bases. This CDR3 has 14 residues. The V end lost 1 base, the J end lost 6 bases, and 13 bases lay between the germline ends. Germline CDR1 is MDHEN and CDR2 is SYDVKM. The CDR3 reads CASSLSQGRGEQYF. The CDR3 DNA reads TGTGCCAGCAGTTTATCGCAGGGCAGGGGCGAGCAGTACTTC.

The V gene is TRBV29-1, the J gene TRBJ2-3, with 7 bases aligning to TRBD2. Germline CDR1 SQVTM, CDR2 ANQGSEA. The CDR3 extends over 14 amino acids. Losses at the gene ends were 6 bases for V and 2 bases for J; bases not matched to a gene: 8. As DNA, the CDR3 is TGCAGCGTGCGACAGCGGGATTCCACAGATACGCAGTATTTT. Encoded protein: CSVRQRDSTDTQYF.

The CDR3 nucleotides are TGTGCCAGCAGCTTAGCGGGGGGCAACTACGAGCAGTACTTC. Its protein is CASSLAGGNYEQYF. V gene TRBV11-2 combines with J gene TRBJ2-7, with D perhaps TRBD2 (7 bases). Trimming cost V 1 base and J 3 bases, with 10 bases left between them. Germline V gene data show CDR1 as SGHAT and CDR2 as FQNNGV. The CDR3 is 14 amino acids.

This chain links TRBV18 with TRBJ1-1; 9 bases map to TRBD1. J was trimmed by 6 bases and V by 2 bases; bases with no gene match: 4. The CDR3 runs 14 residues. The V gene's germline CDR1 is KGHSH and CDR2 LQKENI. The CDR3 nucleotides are TGTGCCAGCTCACCAATGGGACAGGGCCCTGAAGCTTTCTTT. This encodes CASSPMGQGPEAFF.

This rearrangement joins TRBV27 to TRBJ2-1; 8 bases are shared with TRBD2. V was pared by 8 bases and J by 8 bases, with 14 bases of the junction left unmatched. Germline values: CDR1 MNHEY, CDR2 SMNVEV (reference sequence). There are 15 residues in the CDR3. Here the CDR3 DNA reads TGTGCCAGCTCAACACTAGCGGTGGGACTCCATGAGCAGTTCTTC. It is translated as CASSTLAVGLHEQFF.

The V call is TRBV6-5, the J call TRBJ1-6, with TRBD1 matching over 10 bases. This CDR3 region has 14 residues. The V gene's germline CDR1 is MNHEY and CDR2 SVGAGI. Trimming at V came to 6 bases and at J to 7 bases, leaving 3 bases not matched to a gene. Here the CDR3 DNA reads TGTGCCAGCAGGTTGGGACAGGGGAATTCACCCCTCCACTTT. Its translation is CASRLGQGNSPLHF.

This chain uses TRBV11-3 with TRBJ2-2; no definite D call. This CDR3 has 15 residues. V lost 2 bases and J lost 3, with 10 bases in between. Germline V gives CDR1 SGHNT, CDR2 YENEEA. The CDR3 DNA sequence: TGTGCCAGCAGCTTATTCAGGCAAGACACCGGGGAGCTGTTTTTT. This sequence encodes CASSLFRQDTGELFF. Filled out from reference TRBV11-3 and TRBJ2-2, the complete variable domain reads EAGVVQSPRYKIIEKKQPVAFWCNPISGHNTLYWYLQNLGQGPELLIRYENEEAVDDSQLPKDRFSAERLKGVDSTLKIQPAELGDSAVYLCASSLFRQDTGELFFGEGSRLTVL.

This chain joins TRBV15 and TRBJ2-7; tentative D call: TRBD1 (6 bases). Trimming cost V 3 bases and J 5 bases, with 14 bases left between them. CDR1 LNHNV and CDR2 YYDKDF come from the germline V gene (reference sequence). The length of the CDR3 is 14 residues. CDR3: CATSRGRGVHEQYF. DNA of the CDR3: TGTGCCACCAGCAGGGGCAGGGGAGTGCACGAGCAGTACTTC.

In DNA form, the CDR3 reads TGTGCCAGTAGGCGGGTCTCGGGGAGCGGTACAGATACGCAGTATTTT. Protein: CASRRVSGSGTDTQYF. This sequence joins TRBV19 and TRBJ2-3; D is perhaps TRBD2 (5 bases). From germline, CDR1 is LNHDA and CDR2 SQIVND (reference sequence). The V gene lost 6 bases and the J gene lost 3 bases, with 19 bases spanning the gap. This CDR3 contains 16 residues.

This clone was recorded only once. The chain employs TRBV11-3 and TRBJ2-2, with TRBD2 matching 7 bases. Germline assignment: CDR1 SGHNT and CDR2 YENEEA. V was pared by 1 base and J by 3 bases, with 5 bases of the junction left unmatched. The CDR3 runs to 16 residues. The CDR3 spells CASSLGAGRDTGELFF. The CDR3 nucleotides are TGTGCCAGCAGCTTAGGGGCGGGGAGGGACACCGGGGAGCTGTTTTTT.

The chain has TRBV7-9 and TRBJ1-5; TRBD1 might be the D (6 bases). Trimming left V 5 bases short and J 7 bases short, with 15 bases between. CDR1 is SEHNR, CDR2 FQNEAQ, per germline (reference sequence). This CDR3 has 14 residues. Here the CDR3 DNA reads TGTGCCAGCAGCCTAGGGGGGGGCGGGCAGCCCCAGCATTTT. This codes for CASSLGGGGQPQHF.

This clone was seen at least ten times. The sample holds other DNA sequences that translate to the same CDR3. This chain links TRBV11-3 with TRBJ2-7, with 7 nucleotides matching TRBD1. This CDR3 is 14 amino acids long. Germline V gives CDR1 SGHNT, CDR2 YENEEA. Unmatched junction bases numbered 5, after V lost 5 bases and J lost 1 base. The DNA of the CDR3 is TGTGCCAGCAGCCCCTACAGGGGATCCTACGAGCAGTACTTC. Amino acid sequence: CASSPYRGSYEQYF. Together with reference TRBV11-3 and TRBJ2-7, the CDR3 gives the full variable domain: EAGVVQSPRYKIIEKKQPVAFWCNPISGHNTLYWYLQNLGQGPELLIRYENEEAVDDSQLPKDRFSAERLKGVDSTLKIQPAELGDSAVYLCASSPYRGSYEQYFGPGTRLTVT.

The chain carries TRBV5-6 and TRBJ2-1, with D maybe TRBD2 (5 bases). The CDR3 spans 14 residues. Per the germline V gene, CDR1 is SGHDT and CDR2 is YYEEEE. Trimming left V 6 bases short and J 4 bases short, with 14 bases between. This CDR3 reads CASTIVGDYNEQFF. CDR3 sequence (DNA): TGTGCCAGCACCATAGTGGGAGATTACAATGAGCAGTTCTTC.